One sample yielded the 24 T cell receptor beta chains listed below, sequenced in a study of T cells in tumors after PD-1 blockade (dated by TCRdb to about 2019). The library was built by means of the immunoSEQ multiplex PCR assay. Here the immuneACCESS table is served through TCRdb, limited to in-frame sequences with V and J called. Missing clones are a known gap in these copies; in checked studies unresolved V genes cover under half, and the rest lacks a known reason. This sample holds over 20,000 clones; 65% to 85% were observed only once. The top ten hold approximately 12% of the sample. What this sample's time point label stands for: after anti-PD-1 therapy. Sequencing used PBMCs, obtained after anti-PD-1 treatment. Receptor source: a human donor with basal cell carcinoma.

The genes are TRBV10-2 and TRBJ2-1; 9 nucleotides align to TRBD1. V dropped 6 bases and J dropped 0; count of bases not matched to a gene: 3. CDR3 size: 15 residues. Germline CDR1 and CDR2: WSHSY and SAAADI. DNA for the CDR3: TGCGCCAGCAGAAGGGACAGGGTCTCCTACAATGAGCAGTTCTTC. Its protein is CASRRDRVSYNEQFF.

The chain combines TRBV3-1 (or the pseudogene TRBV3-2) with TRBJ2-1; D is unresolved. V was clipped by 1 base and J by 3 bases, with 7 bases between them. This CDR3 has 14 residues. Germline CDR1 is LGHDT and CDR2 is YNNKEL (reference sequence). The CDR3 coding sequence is TGTGCCAGCAGCCAAGGTAACAGCTACAATGAGCAGTTCTTC. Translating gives CASSQGNSYNEQFF.

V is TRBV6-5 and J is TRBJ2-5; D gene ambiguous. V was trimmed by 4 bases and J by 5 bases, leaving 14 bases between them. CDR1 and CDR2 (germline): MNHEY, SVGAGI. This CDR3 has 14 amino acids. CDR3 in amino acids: CASSSVFGLETQYF. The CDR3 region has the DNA TGTGCCAGCAGTTCCGTTTTTGGGTTGGAGACCCAGTACTTC.

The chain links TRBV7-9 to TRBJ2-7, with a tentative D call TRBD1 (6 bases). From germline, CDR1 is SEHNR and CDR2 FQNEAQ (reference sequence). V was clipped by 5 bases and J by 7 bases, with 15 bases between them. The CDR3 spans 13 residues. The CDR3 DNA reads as TGTGCCAGCAGCCCAGAAAACAGGGATGAGCAGTACTTC. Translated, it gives CASSPENRDEQYF.

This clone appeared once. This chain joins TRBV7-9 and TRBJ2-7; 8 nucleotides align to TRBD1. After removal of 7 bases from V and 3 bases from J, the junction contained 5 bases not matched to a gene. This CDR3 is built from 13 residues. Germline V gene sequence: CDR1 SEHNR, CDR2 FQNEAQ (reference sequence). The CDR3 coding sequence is TGTGCCAGCATCCCCGGGACAGGCTACGAGCAGTACTTC. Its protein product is CASIPGTGYEQYF.

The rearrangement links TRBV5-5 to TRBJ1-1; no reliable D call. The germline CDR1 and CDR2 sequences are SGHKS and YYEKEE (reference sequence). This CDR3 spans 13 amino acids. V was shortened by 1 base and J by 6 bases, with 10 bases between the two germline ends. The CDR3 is CASSLPGVSEAFF. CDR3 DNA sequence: TGTGCCAGCAGCTTGCCTGGAGTGTCTGAAGCTTTCTTT.

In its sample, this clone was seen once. The CDR3 coding sequence is TGTGCCAGCAGAAAGCGTGGTGTGAGTCAGCCCCAGCATTTT. Translation: CASRKRGVSQPQHF. This chain uses TRBV5-8 with TRBJ1-5; D is uncertain. The CDR3 has 14 amino acids. Per the germline V gene, CDR1 is SGHTS and CDR2 is YDEGEE. V was cut by 5 bases and J by 6 bases, with 15 bases left in between.

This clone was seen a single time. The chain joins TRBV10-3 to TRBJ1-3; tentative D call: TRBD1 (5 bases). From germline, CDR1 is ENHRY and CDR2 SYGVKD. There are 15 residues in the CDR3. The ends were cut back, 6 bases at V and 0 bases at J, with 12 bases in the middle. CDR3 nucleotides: TGTGCCATCAGCCCGGGGACTCACTCTGGAAACACCATATATTTT. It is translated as CAISPGTHSGNTIYF.

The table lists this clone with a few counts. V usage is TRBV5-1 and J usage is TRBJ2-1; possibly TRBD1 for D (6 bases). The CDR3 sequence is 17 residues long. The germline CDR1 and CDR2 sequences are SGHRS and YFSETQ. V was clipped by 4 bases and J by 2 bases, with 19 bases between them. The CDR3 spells CASSPEGVVYTYNEQFF. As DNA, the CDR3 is TGCGCCAGCAGCCCCGAGGGGGTTGTCTACACCTACAATGAGCAGTTCTTC.

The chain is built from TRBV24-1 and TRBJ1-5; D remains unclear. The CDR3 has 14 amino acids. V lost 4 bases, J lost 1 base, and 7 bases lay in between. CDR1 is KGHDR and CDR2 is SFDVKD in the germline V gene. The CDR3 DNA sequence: TGTGCCACCAGTGAAAGTTACAGCAATCAGCCCCAGCATTTT. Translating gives CATSESYSNQPQHF.

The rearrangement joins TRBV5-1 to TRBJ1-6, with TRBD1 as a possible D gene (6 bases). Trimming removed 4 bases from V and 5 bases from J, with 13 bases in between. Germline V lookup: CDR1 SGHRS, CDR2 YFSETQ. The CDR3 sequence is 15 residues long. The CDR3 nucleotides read TGCGCCAGCAGCCGGGGGGGGCCGGATAATTCACCCCTCCACTTT. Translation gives CASSRGGPDNSPLHF.

In nucleotides, the CDR3 is TGCGCCAGCAGCCAAACTCCAGGGGAGGCATCATTCTACGAGCAGTACTTC. It encodes CASSQTPGEASFYEQYF. This chain joins TRBV4-1 and TRBJ2-7; D possibly matches TRBD1 or TRBD2 (6 bases each). This CDR3 has 17 amino acids. The V end was cut by 2 bases, the J end by 3 bases, with 20 bases between. Germline V gene data show CDR1 as MGHRA and CDR2 as YSYEKL.

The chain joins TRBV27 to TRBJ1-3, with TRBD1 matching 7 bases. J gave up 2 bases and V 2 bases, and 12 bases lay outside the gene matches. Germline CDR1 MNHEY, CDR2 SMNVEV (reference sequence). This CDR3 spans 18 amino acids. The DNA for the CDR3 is TGTGCCAGCAGTTTAAAGAATTGGAGGGGGCGCCCTGGAAACACCATATATTTT. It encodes CASSLKNWRGRPGNTIYF.

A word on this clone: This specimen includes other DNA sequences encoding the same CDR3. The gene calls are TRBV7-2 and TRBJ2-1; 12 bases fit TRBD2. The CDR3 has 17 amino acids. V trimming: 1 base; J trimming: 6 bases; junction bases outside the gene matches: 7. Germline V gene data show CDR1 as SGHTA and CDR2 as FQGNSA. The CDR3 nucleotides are TGTGCCAGCAGCTTAGACCTAGCGGGGGGGCGGCGCAATGAGCAGTTCTTC. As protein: CASSLDLAGGRRNEQFF.

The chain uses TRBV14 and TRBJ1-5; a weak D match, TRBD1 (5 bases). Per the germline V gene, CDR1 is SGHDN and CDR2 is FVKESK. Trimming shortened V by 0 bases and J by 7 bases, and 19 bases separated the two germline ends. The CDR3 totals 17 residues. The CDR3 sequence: CASSQERDPKGAQPQHF. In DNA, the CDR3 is TGTGCCAGCAGCCAAGAACGAGACCCGAAAGGGGCACAGCCCCAGCATTTT.

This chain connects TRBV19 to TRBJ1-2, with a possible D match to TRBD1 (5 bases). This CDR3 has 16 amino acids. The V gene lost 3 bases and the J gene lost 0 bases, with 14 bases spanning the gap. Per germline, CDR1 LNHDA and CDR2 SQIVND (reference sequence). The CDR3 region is CASSIGDRPPNYGYTF. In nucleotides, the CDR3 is TGTGCCAGTAGTATTGGCGACAGACCTCCTAACTATGGCTACACCTTC.

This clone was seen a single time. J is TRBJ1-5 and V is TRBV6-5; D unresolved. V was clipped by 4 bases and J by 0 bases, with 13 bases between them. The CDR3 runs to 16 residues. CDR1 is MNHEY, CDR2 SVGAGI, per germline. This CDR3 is CASSFGRQSSNQPQHF. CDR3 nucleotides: TGTGCCAGCAGTTTTGGTCGGCAGTCTAGCAATCAGCCCCAGCATTTT.

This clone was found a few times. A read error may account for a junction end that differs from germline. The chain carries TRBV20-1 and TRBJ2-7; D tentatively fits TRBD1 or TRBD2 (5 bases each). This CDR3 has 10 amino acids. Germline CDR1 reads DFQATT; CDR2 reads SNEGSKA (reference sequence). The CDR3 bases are TGCAGTGCTAGAGGCCGGGACCTAGTCTTC. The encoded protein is CSARGRDLVF.

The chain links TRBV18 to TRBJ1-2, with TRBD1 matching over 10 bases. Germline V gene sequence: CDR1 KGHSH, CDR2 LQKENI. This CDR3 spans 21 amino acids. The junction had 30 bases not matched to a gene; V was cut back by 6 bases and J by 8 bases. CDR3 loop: CASSPGRDRGHSGARGSGYTF. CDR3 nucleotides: TGTGCCAGCTCTCCGGGCCGGGACAGGGGACATTCAGGCGCAAGGGGATCCGGCTACACCTTC.

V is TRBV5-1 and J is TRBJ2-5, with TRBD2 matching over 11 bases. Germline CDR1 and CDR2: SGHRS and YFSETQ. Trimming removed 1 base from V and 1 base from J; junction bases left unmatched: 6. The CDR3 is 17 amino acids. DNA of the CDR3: TGCGCCAGCAGCTTGCCGGGACTAGCGGCGGCCCAAGAGACCCAGTACTTC. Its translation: CASSLPGLAAAQETQYF.

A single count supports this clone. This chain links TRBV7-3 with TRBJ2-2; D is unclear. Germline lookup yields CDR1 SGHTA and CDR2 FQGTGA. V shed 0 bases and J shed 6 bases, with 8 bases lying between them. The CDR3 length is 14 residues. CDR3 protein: CASSLTQIPGELFF. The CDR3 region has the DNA TGTGCCAGCAGCTTAACGCAAATCCCCGGGGAGCTGTTTTTT.

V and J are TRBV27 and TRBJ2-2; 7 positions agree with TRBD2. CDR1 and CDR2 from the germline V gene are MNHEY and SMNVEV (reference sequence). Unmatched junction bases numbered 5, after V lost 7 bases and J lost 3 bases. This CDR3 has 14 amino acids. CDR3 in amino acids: CASKAGSHTGELFF. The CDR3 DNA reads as TGTGCCAGCAAAGCGGGGAGCCACACCGGGGAGCTGTTTTTT.

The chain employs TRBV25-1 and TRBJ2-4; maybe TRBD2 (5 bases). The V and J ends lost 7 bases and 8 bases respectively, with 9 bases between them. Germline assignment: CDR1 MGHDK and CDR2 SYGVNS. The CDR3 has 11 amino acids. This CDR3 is CASTFGDIQYF. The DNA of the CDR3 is TGTGCCAGCACTTTCGGGGACATTCAGTACTTC.

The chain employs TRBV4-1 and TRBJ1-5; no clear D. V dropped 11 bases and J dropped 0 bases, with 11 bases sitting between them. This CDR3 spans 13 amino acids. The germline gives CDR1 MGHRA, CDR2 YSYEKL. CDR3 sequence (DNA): TGCGCCTGTGGCGAGAATAGCAATCAGCCCCAGCATTTT. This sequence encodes CACGENSNQPQHF.